This TCR beta chain came from a study of T cell changes during pregnancy in multiple sclerosis. This CDR3 region has 20 residues. The assay was immunoSEQ multiplex PCR, and TCRdb's table has in-frame clones only and misses some. The sample shows around 52,000 clones, 92% of them seen only once. The source is a female donor in good health, enrolled as a control in a pregnancy study. Specimen: CD4+ T cells from peripheral blood mononuclear cells, collected after pregnancy. The chain combines TRBV21-1 with TRBJ2-2; TRBD1 is the table's D call, not checked against the DNA. TRBV21-1 is annotated as a pseudogene. CDR3 protein: CASSKGQGQGRTSYTGELFF. Here the CDR3 DNA reads TGTGCCAGCAGCAAAGGACAAGGACAGGGTCGAACATCCTACACCGGGGAGCTGTTTTTT.